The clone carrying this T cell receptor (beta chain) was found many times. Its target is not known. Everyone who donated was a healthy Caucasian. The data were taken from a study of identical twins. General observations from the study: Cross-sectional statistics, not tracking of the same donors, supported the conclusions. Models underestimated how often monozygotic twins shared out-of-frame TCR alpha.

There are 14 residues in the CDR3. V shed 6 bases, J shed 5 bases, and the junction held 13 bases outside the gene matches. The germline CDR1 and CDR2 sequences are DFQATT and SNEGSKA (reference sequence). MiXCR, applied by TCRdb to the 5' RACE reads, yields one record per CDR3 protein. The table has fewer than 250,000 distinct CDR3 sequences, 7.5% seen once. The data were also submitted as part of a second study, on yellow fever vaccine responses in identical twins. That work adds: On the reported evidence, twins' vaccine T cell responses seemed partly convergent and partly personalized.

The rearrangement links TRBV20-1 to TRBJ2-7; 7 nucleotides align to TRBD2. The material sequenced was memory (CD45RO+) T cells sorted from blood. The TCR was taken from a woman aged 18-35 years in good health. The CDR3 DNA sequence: TGCAGTGCGAGGAGCGGGCGGGAGTGGGACGAGCAGTACTTC. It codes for CSARSGREWDEQYF.